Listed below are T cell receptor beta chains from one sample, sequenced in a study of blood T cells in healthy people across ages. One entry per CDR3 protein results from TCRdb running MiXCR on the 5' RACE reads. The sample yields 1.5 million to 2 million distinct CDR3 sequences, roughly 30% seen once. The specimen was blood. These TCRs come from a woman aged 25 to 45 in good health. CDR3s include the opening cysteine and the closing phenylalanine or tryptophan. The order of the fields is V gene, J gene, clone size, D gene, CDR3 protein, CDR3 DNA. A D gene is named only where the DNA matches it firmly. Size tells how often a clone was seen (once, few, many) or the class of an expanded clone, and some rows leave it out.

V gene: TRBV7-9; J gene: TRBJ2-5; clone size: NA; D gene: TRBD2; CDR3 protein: CASSPASGSIGEQYF; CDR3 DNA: TGTGCCAGCAGCCCCGCTAGCGGGAGCATCGGGGAGCAGTACTTC
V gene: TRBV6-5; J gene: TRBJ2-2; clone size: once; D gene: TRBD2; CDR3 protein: CASHRVAGFTGELFF; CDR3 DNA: TGTGCCAGTCATAGGGTAGCGGGATTCACCGGGGAGCTGTTTTTT
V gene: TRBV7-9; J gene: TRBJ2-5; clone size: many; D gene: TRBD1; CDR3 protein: CASSLRDRGRLGETQYF; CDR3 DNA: TGTGCCAGCAGCCTCCGGGACAGGGGGCGATTGGGAGAGACCCAGTACTTC
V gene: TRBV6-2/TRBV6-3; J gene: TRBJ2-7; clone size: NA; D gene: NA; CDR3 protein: CASSHSRTLTYEQYF; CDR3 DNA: TGTGCCAGCAGTCACTCTAGAACCTTGACCTACGAGCAGTACTTC
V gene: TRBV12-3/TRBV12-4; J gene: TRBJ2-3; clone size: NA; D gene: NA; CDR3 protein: CATLAASTDTQYF; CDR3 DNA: TGTGCCACGTTAGCGGCGAGCACAGATACGCAGTATTTT
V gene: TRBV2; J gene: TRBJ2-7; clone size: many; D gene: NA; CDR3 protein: CASRGRRWDYEQYF; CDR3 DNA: TGTGCCAGCAGAGGTAGACGGTGGGACTACGAGCAGTACTTC
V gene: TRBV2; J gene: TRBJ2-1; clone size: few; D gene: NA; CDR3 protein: CASIFTGSPVRGGNEQFF; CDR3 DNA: TGTGCCAGCATTTTCACCGGGTCCCCAGTCAGAGGAGGGAATGAGCAGTTCTTC
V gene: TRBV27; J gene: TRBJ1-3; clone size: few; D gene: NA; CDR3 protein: CASGADSGNTIYF; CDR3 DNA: TGTGCCAGCGGGGCAGACTCTGGAAACACCATATATTTT
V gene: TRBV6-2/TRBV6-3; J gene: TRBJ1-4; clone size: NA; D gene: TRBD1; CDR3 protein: CASSYGWGPGQVEKLFF; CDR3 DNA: TGTGCCAGCAGTTATGGCTGGGGTCCGGGACAGGTGGAAAAACTGTTTTTT
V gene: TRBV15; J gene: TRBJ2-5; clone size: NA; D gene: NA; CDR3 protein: CATSRDLGAGMYF; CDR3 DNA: TGTGCCACCAGCAGAGATTTGGGGGCAGGGATGTACTTC
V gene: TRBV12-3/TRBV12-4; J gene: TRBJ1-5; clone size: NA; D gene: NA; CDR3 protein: CASSWGVGSNQPQHF; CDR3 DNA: TGTGCCAGCAGTTGGGGGGTTGGGAGCAATCAGCCCCAGCATTTT
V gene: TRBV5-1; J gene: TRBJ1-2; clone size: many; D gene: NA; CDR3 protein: CASSSNTDYTF; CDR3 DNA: TGCGCCAGCAGTTCCAATACGGACTACACCTTC
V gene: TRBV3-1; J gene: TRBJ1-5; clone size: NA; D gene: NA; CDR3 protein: CASSQHGGPNQPQHF; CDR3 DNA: TGTGCCAGCAGCCAACATGGGGGTCCCAATCAGCCCCAGCATTTT
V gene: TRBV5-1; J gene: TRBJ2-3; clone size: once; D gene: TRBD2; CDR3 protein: CAGASGGTGDTQYF; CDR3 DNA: TGCGCGGGGGCTAGCGGGGGGACCGGAGATACGCAGTATTTT
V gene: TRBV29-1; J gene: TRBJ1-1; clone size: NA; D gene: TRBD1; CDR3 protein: CSVEGGTGAEAFF; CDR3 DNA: TGCAGCGTTGAAGGAGGGACAGGAGCTGAAGCTTTCTTT
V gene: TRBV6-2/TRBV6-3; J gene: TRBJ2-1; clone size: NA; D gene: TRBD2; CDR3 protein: CASSQGLAGGSEQFF; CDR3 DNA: TGTGCTAGCAGCCAGGGACTAGCGGGAGGGAGTGAGCAGTTCTTC
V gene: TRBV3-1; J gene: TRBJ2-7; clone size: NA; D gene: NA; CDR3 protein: CASSQDSRSHEQYF; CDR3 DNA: TGTGCCAGCAGCCAAGATTCTAGAAGCCACGAGCAGTACTTC
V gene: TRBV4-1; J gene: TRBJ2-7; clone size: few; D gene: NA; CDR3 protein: CASSQDPGEYEQYF; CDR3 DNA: TGCGCCAGCAGCCAAGATCCAGGAGAGTACGAGCAGTACTTC
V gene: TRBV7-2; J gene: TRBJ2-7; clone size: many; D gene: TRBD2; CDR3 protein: CASSFARTSGGYEQYF; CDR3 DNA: TGTGCCAGCAGCTTCGCACGGACTAGCGGGGGTTACGAGCAGTACTTC
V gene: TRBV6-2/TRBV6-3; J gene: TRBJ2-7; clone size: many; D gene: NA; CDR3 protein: CASSYSAYEQYF; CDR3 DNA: TGTGCCAGCAGTTACTCAGCCTACGAGCAGTACTTC
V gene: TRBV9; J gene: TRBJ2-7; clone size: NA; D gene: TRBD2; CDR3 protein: CASSVEDVRVAGSSYEQYF; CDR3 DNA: TGTGCCAGCAGCGTAGAGGATGTGCGGGTAGCGGGAAGCTCCTACGAGCAGTACTTC
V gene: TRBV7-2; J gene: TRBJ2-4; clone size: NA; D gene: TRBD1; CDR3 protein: CAGSLRTGGTKNIQYF; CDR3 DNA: TGTGCCGGCAGCCTTCGGACAGGGGGGACCAAAAACATTCAGTACTTC
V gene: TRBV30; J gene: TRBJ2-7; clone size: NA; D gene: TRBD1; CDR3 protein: CALGQGRYEQYF; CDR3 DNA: TGTGCCTTAGGACAGGGGAGGTACGAGCAGTACTTC
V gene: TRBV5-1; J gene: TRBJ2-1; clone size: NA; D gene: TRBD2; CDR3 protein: CASSLESRAAGGDTQFF; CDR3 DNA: TGCGCCAGCAGCTTGGAATCACGCGCAGCGGGGGGCGATACGCAGTTCTTC
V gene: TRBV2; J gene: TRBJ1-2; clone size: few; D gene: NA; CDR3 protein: CASSRGSSSYGYTF; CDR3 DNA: TGTGCCAGCAGCCGGGGCAGTTCCAGCTATGGCTACACCTTC